These 16 T cell receptor beta chains were all obtained from the same sample, sequenced in a study of breast tumors, draining lymph nodes, adjacent tissues. TCRdb re-called the multiplex PCR reads with MiXCR, one entry per CDR3 protein. The sample has some 150,000 distinct CDR3 sequences; around 35% are singletons. Breast cancer patients provided tissue from their axillary draining lymph nodes. Sequencing was performed on axillary lymph node tissue. These receptors originate from a female donor with breast cancer. Some clones in this sample may be carry-over from other donors' samples.

Many counts were recorded for this clonotype. The gene calls are TRBV5-1 and TRBJ2-3, with D tentatively TRBD1 (5 bases). Trimming pared 2 bases from V and 0 bases from J, leaving 7 bases between. This CDR3 has 14 residues. Germline assignment: CDR1 SGHRS and CDR2 YFSETQ. The chain's CDR3 is CASSLQASTDTQYF. DNA for the CDR3: TGCGCCAGCAGCTTACAGGCTAGCACAGATACGCAGTATTTT.

About this clonotype: One junction end does not reproduce the germline sequence, and a read error may be involved. The chain links TRBV24-1 to TRBJ2-5; 13 nucleotides line up with TRBD2. Germline V gene sequence: CDR1 KGHDR, CDR2 SFDVKD. The CDR3 loop spans 16 amino acids. CDR3: CATSDRTSGSRETQHF. In DNA, the CDR3 is TGCGCCACCAGTGATCGGACTAGCGGGAGTAGGGAGACCCAGCACTTC.

V usage is TRBV20-1 and J usage is TRBJ2-7, with 9 bases identical to TRBD1. This CDR3 has 15 amino acids. The ends lost 6 bases at V and 5 bases at J; junction bases unmatched: 14. CDR1 is DFQATT and CDR2 is SNEGSKA in the germline V gene (reference sequence). The CDR3 spells CSAPKVGTGKNEQYF. The CDR3 coding sequence is TGCAGTGCACCGAAGGTGGGGACAGGGAAAAACGAGCAGTACTTC.

This clonotype was recorded at least ten times. This chain uses TRBV19 with TRBJ1-6; 10 bases match TRBD1. The CDR3 is 15 amino acids. The germline V gene encodes CDR1 LNHDA and CDR2 SQIVND (reference sequence). V dropped 6 bases and J dropped 7; count of bases not matched to a gene: 6. Here the CDR3 DNA reads TGTGCCAGTAGGGGCCGGGACAGGGGAAATTCACCCCTCCACTTT. This encodes CASRGRDRGNSPLHF.

Ten or more counts support this clonotype. A much larger clone differs by one base, so this may be a read error. The rearrangement links TRBV29-1 to TRBJ2-1, with D perhaps given as TRBD1 or TRBD2 (5 bases each). Germline V gene sequence: CDR1 SQVTM, CDR2 ANQGSEA. With 4 bases removed from V and 7 bases from J, the gap between germline ends came to 23 bases. This CDR3 has 16 residues. The CDR3 loop reads CSVADSSMGERNEQFF. CDR3 bases: TGCAGCGTTGCAGACAGCTCTATGGGAGAGAGGAATGAGCAGTTCTTC.

The rearrangement uses TRBV12-5 and TRBJ1-2; D is unclear. The CDR3 runs to 12 residues. Germline V gene lookup returns CDR1 LGHNT and CDR2 FRNRAP. V dropped 3 bases and J dropped 10 bases, with 12 bases sitting between them. The CDR3 nucleotides are TGTGCTAGTGGTTTCGGTCAATTTAACTACACCTTC. Its protein product is CASGFGQFNYTF.

Ten or more counts support this clonotype. The CDR3 loop is CASSGPFETQYF. The CDR3 bases are TGTGCCAGCAGCGGGCCGTTTGAGACCCAGTACTTC. The rearrangement joins TRBV9 to TRBJ2-5; no clear D gene. The CDR3 consists of 12 residues. Trimming removed 3 bases at V and 5 bases at J, with 8 bases between. Germline lookup yields CDR1 SGDLS and CDR2 YYNGEE.

A note on this clonotype: In this CDR3 the conserved last residue, phenylalanine or tryptophan, is missing, so a read error is likely. DNA for the CDR3: TGTGCCAGCAGCCGACAGGGGGCGGGCAATGAGCAGTTCTCC. It codes for CASSRQGAGNEQFS. The chain carries TRBV3-1 and TRBJ2-1, with 10 bases matching TRBD1. CDR1 and CDR2 from the germline V gene are LGHDT and YNNKEL (reference sequence). The CDR3 extends over 14 amino acids. Losses at the gene ends were 4 bases for V and 6 bases for J; bases not matched to a gene: 3.

This clonotype was detected only once. A read error may be the cause here, since a much bigger clone is one base away. As the CDR3 is not closed by the conserved phenylalanine or tryptophan, this likely results from a read error. This chain connects TRBV10-2 to TRBJ1-5, with 8 positions matching TRBD1. The germline gives CDR1 WSHSY, CDR2 SAAADI. This CDR3 spans 15 amino acids. The CDR3: CASSKAWTGKQPQHS. The CDR3 bases are TGTGCCAGCAGTAAAGCCTGGACAGGGAAACAGCCCCAGCATTCT.

This clonotype has more than one count but fewer than ten. V gene TRBV19 combines with J gene TRBJ2-2; TRBD1 aligns across 7 bases. V gave up 5 bases and J gave up 5 bases; unmatched junction bases: 11. This CDR3 spans 16 amino acids. Germline V CDR1 and CDR2: LNHDA, SQIVND (reference sequence). CDR3 in DNA: TGTGCCAGTAGTCCCCGGGACAGAGGATGGACCGGGGAGCTGTTTTTT. It translates to CASSPRDRGWTGELFF.

This clonotype was seen many times. This sequence joins TRBV12-3 or TRBV12-4 and TRBJ2-7; 8 positions match TRBD1. CDR3 length: 18 residues. Trimming took 3 bases from V and 2 from J; bases not matched to a gene: 15. CDR3 in DNA: TGTGCCAGCAGTTTTCCGGGGTCCATCGGGACAGGCCCCTACGAGCAGTACTTC. This codes for CASSFPGSIGTGPYEQYF.

To note about this clonotype: It is likely a read error, because the conserved phenylalanine at the end of the CDR3 is missing. The V call is TRBV7-6, the J call TRBJ2-1, with no clear D. CDR1 SGHVS and CDR2 FNYEAQ come from the germline V gene. Trimming stripped 5 bases from V and 5 bases from J, with 10 bases between. This CDR3 has 13 amino acids. The CDR3 coding sequence is TGTGCCAGCAGCCCCCAAAGGGACAATGAGCAGTTCTCC. It codes for CASSPQRDNEQFS.

This clonotype was observed at least ten times. This CDR3 is CASSETGDLRNTIYF. For the CDR3, the DNA is TGTGCCAGCAGTGAGACAGGGGATCTGAGAAACACCATATATTTT. The chain links TRBV6-1 to TRBJ1-3, with 8 bases that match TRBD1. Germline values: CDR1 MNHNS, CDR2 SASEGT. V was pared by 3 bases and J by 5 bases, with 6 bases of the junction left unmatched. This CDR3 is 15 amino acids long.

For this clonotype: One base away lies a much larger clone, so this may be a sequencing read error. V gene TRBV10-3 combines with J gene TRBJ2-1; possible D gene TRBD1, 6 bases. The CDR3 runs to 12 residues. Per the germline V gene, CDR1 is ENHRY and CDR2 is SYGVKD. CDR3 coding DNA: TGTGCCAGCAGCTGGACAGTCAATGAGCAGCTCTTC. Translation gives CASSWTVNEQLF.

With regard to this clonotype: A much larger clone differs from this one at a single base, so this may be a read error. The V gene is TRBV6-6, the J gene TRBJ2-1; TRBD2 matches 15 bases. V lost 5 bases, J lost 7 bases, and 3 bases stayed unmatched. The germline V gene has CDR1 MNHNY and CDR2 SVGAGI (reference sequence). The CDR3 is made up of 15 amino acids. The CDR3 bases are TGTGCCAGCAGTAATGGACTAGCGGGAGGGAATGAGCAGTTCTTC. Protein product: CASSNGLAGGNEQFF.

This clonotype was seen many times. The chain links TRBV29-1 to TRBJ2-7, with 9 bases matching TRBD2. Trimming at V came to 4 bases and at J to 4 bases, leaving 5 bases not matched to a gene. The CDR3 runs 13 residues. Germline V gives CDR1 SQVTM, CDR2 ANQGSEA. The CDR3 nucleotides are TGCAGCGTTGCGATAGCGGGAGATTACGAGCAGTACTTC. Amino acids: CSVAIAGDYEQYF.